This T cell receptor beta chain was sequenced for a study of blood T cell repertoires in COVID-19. TCRdb's copy holds only in-frame clones and misses some; the assay was immunoSEQ multiplex PCR. The table has roughly 410,000 clones, more than 75% seen once. Per germline, CDR1 MGHRA and CDR2 YSYEKL. The J segment lost 2 bases and the V segment lost 5 bases, leaving 4 bases of the junction unmatched. The CDR3 is made up of 15 amino acids. This clone has more than one count but fewer than ten. This sequence joins TRBV4-1 and TRBJ2-2; 8 nucleotides line up with TRBD1. The receptor was isolated from a woman aged 60-70 years with COVID-19, enrolled during active disease. Specimen: peripheral blood. The CDR3 spells CASSGQGINTGELFF. The CDR3, as DNA: TGCGCCAGCAGCGGACAGGGAATTAACACCGGGGAGCTGTTTTTT.